Sequencing of this TCR beta chain was carried out in a study of cytomegalovirus exposure and HLA in healthy donors. This CDR3 region has 14 residues. The V gene lost 2 bases and the J gene lost 4 bases, with 12 bases spanning the gap. The V gene's germline CDR1 is SGHRS and CDR2 YFSETQ. Comment on this clone: Its specificity is unknown.

Primers included in the PCR were 60 Vbeta and 13 Jbeta primers. Repertoires were generated with immunoSEQ multiplex PCR, while TCRdb's copy carries only in-frame clones and drops some. The repertoire consists of approximately 100,000 clones, with 60% to 85% occurring once and the leading ten covering approximately 2.6%. The study, taken as a whole, reports: CMV serostatus was the only recorded immune exposure for donors. There were some public TCRs occurring in many donors, but most TCR sequences were rare.

The rearrangement links TRBV5-1 to TRBJ2-5; possible D gene TRBD1, 5 bases. Specimen: PBMCs. The receptor comes from a female donor in good health and CMV-seronegative. In nucleotides, the CDR3 is TGCGCCAGCAGCTTCTCAGGGTCAAGAGAGACCCAGTACTTC. This translates into CASSFSGSRETQYF.